This T cell receptor beta chain comes out of a study of T cells in Graves' hyperthyroidism and ophthalmopathy. The source material, RNA transcripts, was used to amplify TCR beta CDR3 regions. Primed by the HTBI set, a first-round RT-PCR was run on the TCR CDR3. TCRdb independently ran MiXCR on the multiplex PCR reads; one entry per CDR3 protein. The repertoire holds around 580,000 distinct CDR3 sequences, with under 60% as singletons. This clonotype was counted between two and nine times. Its target is not known. Regarding the study as a whole: Most expanded thyroid clonotypes above 0.001 also appeared in blood.

V was clipped by 4 bases and J by 11 bases; unmatched bases: 13. Per the germline V gene, CDR1 is KGHSH and CDR2 is LQKENI. There are 16 residues in the CDR3. Sample: peripheral blood or thyroid tissue (not recorded which). The sequence was obtained from a woman aged 18-35 years with Graves' hyperthyroidism. J is TRBJ1-5 and V is TRBV18; 11 bases agree with TRBD1. Here the CDR3 reads CASSLNDGQGARSQHF. Written as DNA, the CDR3 is TGTGCCAGCTCACTTAATGACGGACAGGGGGCTCGTTCCCAGCATTTT.